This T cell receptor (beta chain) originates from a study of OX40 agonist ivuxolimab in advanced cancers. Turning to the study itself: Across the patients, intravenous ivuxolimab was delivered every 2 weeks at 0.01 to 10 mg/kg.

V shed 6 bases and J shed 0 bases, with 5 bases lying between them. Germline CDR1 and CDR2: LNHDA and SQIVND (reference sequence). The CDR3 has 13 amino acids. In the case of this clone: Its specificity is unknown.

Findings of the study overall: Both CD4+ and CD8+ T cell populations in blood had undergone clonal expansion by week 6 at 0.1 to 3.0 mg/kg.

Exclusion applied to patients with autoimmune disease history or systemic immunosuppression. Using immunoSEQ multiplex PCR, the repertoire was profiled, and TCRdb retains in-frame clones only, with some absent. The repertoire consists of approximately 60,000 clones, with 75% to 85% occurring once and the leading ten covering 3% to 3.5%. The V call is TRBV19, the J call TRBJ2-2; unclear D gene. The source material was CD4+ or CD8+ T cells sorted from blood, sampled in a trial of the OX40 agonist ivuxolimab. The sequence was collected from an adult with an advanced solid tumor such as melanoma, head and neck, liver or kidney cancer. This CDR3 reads CASRRANTGELFF. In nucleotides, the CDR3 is TGTGCCAGTAGAAGGGCGAACACCGGGGAGCTGTTTTTT.